One sample yielded the 3 T cell receptor beta chains listed below, sequenced in a study of cytomegalovirus exposure and HLA in healthy donors. Vbeta (60) and Jbeta (13) primers were used in the PCR. Profiling relied on immunoSEQ multiplex PCR, and the TCRdb table lists in-frame clones only, not all of them. Seen here are 130,000 or so clones, 84% observed once, and the top ten hold 3%. The sample taken for sequencing was PBMCs. These receptors came from a woman between 18 and 30 years old in good health and CMV-seropositive.

The chain links TRBV19 to TRBJ1-5; 8 nucleotides agree with TRBD1. With 2 bases clipped from V and 4 bases from J, the junction kept 7 bases outside the gene matches. There are 16 residues in the CDR3. Per the germline V gene, CDR1 is LNHDA and CDR2 is SQIVND (reference sequence). CDR3 bases: TGTGCCAGTAGTATACCCGACAGGGGCCGGAATCAGCCCCAGCATTTT. Residues: CASSIPDRGRNQPQHF. Complete variable domain (other parts from reference TRBV19 and TRBJ1-5): DGGITQSPKYLFRKEGQNVTLSCEQNLNHDAMYWYRQDPGQGLRLIYYSQIVNDFQKGDIAEGYSVSREKKESFPLTVTSAQKNPTAFYLCASSIPDRGRNQPQHFGDGTRLSIL.

This clone came up once. The chain joins TRBV6-6 to TRBJ1-1, with D unclear. This CDR3 is 16 amino acids long. Looked up from germline, CDR1 is MNHNY and CDR2 is SVGAGI (reference sequence). CDR3 bases: TGTGCTGCAAGCGGCGGTCCCCTTGTTATGAACACTGAAGCTTTCTTT. Protein sequence: CAASGGPLVMNTEAFF.

About this clone: A junction end diverges from the germline sequence, so it may reflect a read error. The chain uses TRBV7-9 and TRBJ1-4; a possible D gene is TRBD1 (5 bases). In germline, CDR1 is SEHNR, CDR2 FQNEAQ (reference sequence). The CDR3 spans 14 residues. This CDR3 reads CSSSLERGNEKLFF. The CDR3 DNA reads as TGTTCCAGCAGCCTCGAAAGGGGAAATGAAAAACTGTTTTTT.